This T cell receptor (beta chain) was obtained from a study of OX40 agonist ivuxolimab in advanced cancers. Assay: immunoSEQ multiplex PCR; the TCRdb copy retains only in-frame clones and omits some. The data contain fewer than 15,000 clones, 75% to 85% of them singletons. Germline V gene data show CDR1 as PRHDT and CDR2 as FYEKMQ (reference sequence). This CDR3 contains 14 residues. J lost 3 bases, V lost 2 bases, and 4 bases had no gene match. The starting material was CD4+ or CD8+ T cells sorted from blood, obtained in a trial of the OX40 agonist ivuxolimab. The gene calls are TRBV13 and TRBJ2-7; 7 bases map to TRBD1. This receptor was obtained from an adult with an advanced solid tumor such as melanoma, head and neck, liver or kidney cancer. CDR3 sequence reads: CASSLLTGDYEQYF. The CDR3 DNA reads TGTGCCAGCAGCTTACTAACAGGGGACTACGAGCAGTACTTC.